This T cell receptor beta chain emerged from a study of T-cell reconstitution after alpha-beta-depleted transplantation in children. There are 17 residues in the CDR3. Trimming removed 1 base at V and 2 bases at J, with 15 bases between. Germline CDR1 SGHRS, CDR2 YFSETQ. This clonotype was observed many times. Preparation of the TCRbeta library was carried out with unique molecular identifiers. TCRdb analysed the PCR reads with MiXCR anew, one entry per CDR3 protein. The sample carries hundreds of thousands of distinct CDR3 sequences, around 13% recorded once. The starting material was PBMCs, obtained before TCRalphabeta/CD19-depleted stem cell transplant. The sequence derives from a girl aged 2-9 years with congenital amegakaryocytic thrombocytopenia, due to receive a stem cell transplant. This chain links TRBV5-1 with TRBJ2-2; no clear D. For the CDR3, the DNA is TGCGCCAGCAGCTTGTGGCAGGCCACTTACAACACCGGGGAGCTGTTTTTT. Translated, it gives CASSLWQATYNTGELFF.